This T cell receptor (beta chain) was identified during a study of T cells in Graves' hyperthyroidism and ophthalmopathy. Study-wide context: Specimen type is peripheral blood, collected at initial diagnosis prior to any treatment. Regarding the study as a whole: Ophthalmopathy was separated from stable hyperthyroidism by a 13 V-J model. In the blood, most expanded thyroid clonotypes above 0.001 appeared as well.

V lost 6 bases and J 8 bases, leaving 11 bases between the germline ends. Germline assignment: CDR1 SNHLY and CDR2 FYNNEI. This CDR3 is 13 amino acids long. The sample holds a few counts of this clonotype. Its antigen is as yet unknown. The investigators amplified TCR beta CDR3 regions from RNA transcripts. A set of HTBI primers served as the primers for a first-round RT-PCR of the TCR CDR3. TCRdb used MiXCR to reprocess the multiplex PCR reads, holding one entry per CDR3 protein. The data show about 720,000 distinct CDR3 sequences, roughly a sixth seen once. Sequenced sample: blood. The chain uses TRBV2 and TRBJ1-6; no reliable D call. The sequence was obtained from a woman between 45 and 65 years old with Graves' hyperthyroidism that later progressed to Graves' ophthalmopathy. For the CDR3, the DNA is TGTGCCAGCAGGGGGAATGCTGATTCACCCCTCCACTTT. It specifies CASRGNADSPLHF.